The source of this T cell receptor (beta chain) is a study of control samples from healthy donors and cancer patients. Sequencing used immunoSEQ multiplex PCR; TCRdb keeps in-frame clones, though not all of them. Of 120,000 or so clones listed, 87% were seen once; the top ten hold approximately 2.9%. The CDR3 has 13 residues. Trimming took 7 bases from V and 2 from J; bases not matched to a gene: 4. CDR1 is MDHEN and CDR2 is SYDVKM in the germline V gene. This TCR derives from a man aged 55 to 70 in good health. This sequence joins TRBV28 and TRBJ2-7, with TRBD1 matching 8 bases. Sequencing used blood. The chain's CDR3 is CASNLGQAYEQYF. As DNA, the CDR3 is TGTGCCAGCAATTTGGGACAGGCCTACGAGCAGTACTTC.